Below, 20 T cell receptor beta chains from the same sample are listed, as sequenced in a study of post-analysis software for immune sequencing data. Study-level results: Four or five TRBV segments were more frequent in patients than controls; TRBV5-6, TRBV5-1 and TRBV20-1 belonged to this group.

What these receptors recognize is not known. Carried by the TCR beta cDNA libraries were unique molecular identifiers. TCRdb redid the calling of the PCR reads with MiXCR, one entry per CDR3 protein. This table holds a few hundred thousand distinct CDR3 sequences, approximately 46% found once. Source material: blood. Source of these receptors: a girl between 10 and 17 years old with multiple sclerosis.

V gene TRBV20-1 combines with J gene TRBJ2-3; 8 bases align to TRBD1. CDR3 length equals 17 residues. The junction had 8 bases not matched to a gene; V was cut back by 0 bases and J by 0 bases. From germline, CDR1 is DFQATT and CDR2 SNEGSKA (reference sequence). CDR3 DNA: TGCAGTGCTAGAGACCATCGAGGGACAGGCAGCACAGATACGCAGTATTTT. As protein: CSARDHRGTGSTDTQYF.

This chain joins TRBV3-1 and TRBJ1-1; D remains unclear. The CDR3 runs to 13 residues. Trimming left V 4 bases short and J 6 bases short, with 12 bases between. Germline assignment: CDR1 LGHDT and CDR2 YNNKEL (reference sequence). For the CDR3, the DNA is TGTGCCAGCAGCCGGGGATTTACCGCTGAAGCTTTCTTT. The encoded protein is CASSRGFTAEAFF.

A few counts support this clonotype. V and J are TRBV5-1 and TRBJ2-5; TRBD1 agrees at 7 bases. Germline assignment: CDR1 SGHRS and CDR2 YFSETQ. J was trimmed by 4 bases and V by 4 bases; bases with no gene match: 7. The CDR3 runs 14 residues. Written as DNA, the CDR3 is TGCGCCAGCAGCCCCGCGACAGGGAGAGAGACCCAGTACTTC. This translates into CASSPATGRETQYF. The whole variable domain, filled in from reference TRBV5-1 and TRBJ2-5, reads KAGVTQTPRYLIKTRGQQVTLSCSPISGHRSVSWYQQTPGQGLQFLFEYFSETQRNKGNFPGRFSGRQFSNSRSEMNVSTLELGDSALYLCASSPATGRETQYFGPGTRLLVL.

This clonotype was seen a few times. The CDR3 bases are TGCGCCAGCAGCTTGGAACAGTCCTACAATGAGCAGTTCTTC. Translation: CASSLEQSYNEQFF. The rearrangement joins TRBV5-1 to TRBJ2-1; D call uncertain. This CDR3 spans 14 amino acids. CDR1 and CDR2 (germline): SGHRS, YFSETQ. Between the trimmed V and J ends, which lost 0 bases and 1 base, there was a span of 5 bases.

This clonotype appeared many times. The chain employs TRBV28 and TRBJ2-7; no clear D gene. The CDR3 is 10 residues long. Trimming took off 5 bases at V and 3 bases at J, with 2 bases between the two ends. Germline V gene data show CDR1 as MDHEN and CDR2 as SYDVKM. CDR3 residues: CASSLYEQYF. The CDR3 bases are TGTGCCAGCAGTCTCTACGAGCAGTACTTC.

This rearrangement joins TRBV28 to TRBJ1-6; 12 bases agree with TRBD1. Germline lookup yields CDR1 MDHEN and CDR2 SYDVKM. The CDR3 runs to 19 residues. V was pared by 5 bases and J by 9 bases, with 17 bases of the junction left unmatched. CDR3: CASSEYVSRDRGLGSPLHF. CDR3 nucleotides: TGTGCCAGCAGTGAATACGTCTCCCGGGACAGGGGGCTTGGTTCACCCCTCCACTTT.

The table lists this clonotype with a few counts. The chain carries TRBV6-2 or TRBV6-3 and TRBJ2-1; TRBD2 is a possible D gene (5 bases). This CDR3 contains 12 residues. V was pared by 6 bases and J by 9 bases, with 12 bases between. Germline V gives CDR1 MNHEY, CDR2 SVGEGT. The CDR3 region is CASSPGMVEQFF. The CDR3, as DNA: TGTGCCAGCAGCCCCGGGATGGTTGAGCAGTTCTTC.

This chain connects TRBV5-5 to TRBJ1-1; possibly TRBD1 for D (6 bases). This CDR3 spans 15 amino acids. The germline gives CDR1 SGHKS, CDR2 YYEKEE (reference sequence). The V end was cut by 0 bases, the J end by 1 base, with 10 bases between. CDR3: CASSLETGENTEAFF. In DNA, the CDR3 is TGTGCCAGCAGCTTGGAGACAGGAGAGAACACTGAAGCTTTCTTT.

The chain couples TRBV13 to TRBJ2-3, with 7 bases that match TRBD2. This CDR3 comprises 15 residues. Germline V gene data show CDR1 as PRHDT and CDR2 as FYEKMQ (reference sequence). The ends lost 1 base at V and 4 bases at J; junction bases unmatched: 5. The CDR3 coding sequence is TGTGCCAGCAGCTTAGTGGCGGGAGCTCCAGATACGCAGTATTTT. Its protein product is CASSLVAGAPDTQYF.

The V and J genes are TRBV29-1 and TRBJ2-7; 8 bases are shared with TRBD2. Germline CDR1 reads SQVTM; CDR2 reads ANQGSEA. The V segment lost 6 bases and the J segment 4 bases; nucleotides outside the gene matches: 8. The CDR3 sequence is 13 residues long. Here the CDR3 DNA reads TGCAGCGTAAGGACTTGCGGGAGGTACGAGCAGTACTTC. Its translation: CSVRTCGRYEQYF.

This clonotype has more than one count but fewer than ten. The chain employs TRBV7-9 and TRBJ1-1; a weak D match, TRBD1 (6 bases). CDR1 and CDR2 from the germline V gene are SEHNR and FQNEAQ (reference sequence). The CDR3 has 15 amino acids. Trimming cost V 0 bases and J 1 base, with 9 bases left between them. The CDR3 sequence is CASSLALGQNTEAFF. DNA of the CDR3: TGTGCCAGCAGCTTAGCACTGGGACAGAACACTGAAGCTTTCTTT. The full variable domain, with the rest looked up from reference TRBV7-9 and TRBJ1-1, is DTGVSQNPRHKITKRGQNVTFRCDPISEHNRLYWYRQTLGQGPEFLTYFQNEAQLEKSRLLSDRFSAERPKGSFSTLEIQRTEQGDSAMYLCASSLALGQNTEAFFGQGTRLTVV.

The chain couples TRBV28 to TRBJ2-7; 9 nucleotides agree with TRBD2. The DNA end is more similar to TRBJ2-5, so the J call may be wrong. The germline V gene encodes CDR1 MDHEN and CDR2 SYDVKM. The CDR3 contains 18 residues. In nucleotides, the CDR3 is TGTGCCAGCAGTTTTCCTCCCTCGCGGGAGGGAGCGAAGGAGACCCAGTACTTC. Its translation is CASSFPPSREGAKETQYF.

This clonotype was seen only a few times. This chain joins TRBV5-4 and TRBJ2-3; a possible D gene is TRBD2 (6 bases). Germline V CDR1 and CDR2: SGHNT, YYREEE (reference sequence). Trimming pared 0 bases from V and 4 bases from J, leaving 12 bases between. The length of the CDR3 is 15 residues. Written as DNA, the CDR3 is TGTGCCAGCAGCTTGGGGGCTAGCGTCGCAGATACGCAGTATTTT. This gives the protein CASSLGASVADTQYF.

The rearrangement links TRBV28 to TRBJ2-3, with D possibly TRBD1 on 5 matching bases. The ends were cut back, 6 bases at V and 2 bases at J, with 18 bases in the middle. The germline V gene has CDR1 MDHEN and CDR2 SYDVKM. This CDR3 contains 16 residues. The CDR3, as DNA: TGTGCCAGCAGAAGTGAACAGGTTACCCTCACAGATACGCAGTATTTT. This translates into CASRSEQVTLTDTQYF.

The CDR3 reads CASRDTNGAGEQYF. In DNA, the CDR3 is TGTGCCAGCAGGGACACGAATGGGGCGGGGGAGCAGTACTTC. The chain uses TRBV12-3 or TRBV12-4 and TRBJ2-7, with a tentative D call TRBD2 (6 bases). The CDR3 loop spans 14 amino acids. With 6 bases removed from V and 7 bases from J, the gap between germline ends came to 19 bases.

The chain employs TRBV4-3 and TRBJ1-1, with D perhaps TRBD1 (5 bases). CDR3 length: 16 residues. From germline, CDR1 is LGHNA and CDR2 YSLEER. Trimming pared 0 bases from V and 2 bases from J, leaving 13 bases between. For the CDR3, the DNA is TGCGCCAGCAGCCAAGATCAAACAGGAGCCAACACTGAAGCTTTCTTT. Amino acids: CASSQDQTGANTEAFF.

The chain couples TRBV5-1 to TRBJ2-1; D is perhaps TRBD1 (6 bases). The J call may be mistaken, given a closer DNA end match to TRBJ2-7. CDR3 length equals 15 residues. CDR1 SGHRS and CDR2 YFSETQ come from the germline V gene. CDR3 coding DNA: TGCGCCAGCAGCTCAGGGGCCCCCGTCTACTACGAGCAGTACTTC. It encodes CASSSGAPVYYEQYF.

The chain links TRBV19 to TRBJ1-2; 8 positions agree with TRBD1. The V gene end was trimmed by 9 bases and the J gene end by 5 bases; junction bases not matched to a gene: 14. Germline V gene data show CDR1 as LNHDA and CDR2 as SQIVND (reference sequence). The CDR3 is made up of 15 amino acids. CDR3 sequence: CASTVQGTGGYGYTF. The DNA for the CDR3 is TGTGCCAGCACTGTCCAGGGGACAGGAGGTTATGGCTACACCTTC.

This clonotype was detected a few times. The CDR3 is CASSKDNRRETQYF. In DNA form, the CDR3 reads TGTGCCAGCAGCAAAGATAATAGGCGAGAGACCCAGTACTTC. The J gene is TRBJ2-5, the V gene TRBV21-1. TRBV21-1 is tagged as a pseudogene. The CDR3 runs to 14 residues.

This chain connects TRBV7-6 to TRBJ1-5; D gene ambiguous. The germline V gene encodes CDR1 SGHVS and CDR2 FNYEAQ. V was clipped by 5 bases and J by 2 bases, with 16 bases between them. The CDR3 covers 16 residues. The CDR3 is CASSPEGIGGNQPQHF. The CDR3 DNA follows: TGTGCCAGCAGCCCAGAGGGTATCGGCGGCAATCAGCCCCAGCATTTT.